These 7 T cell receptor beta chains share one sample of origin, sequenced in a study of T cells after posttransplantation cyclophosphamide. Only in-frame clones appear in the TCRdb table, and some are missing; sequencing was by immunoSEQ multiplex PCR. This sample has tens of thousands of clones, with roughly 97% found just once. The naive gate required viable CD3+CD4+ or CD3+CD8+ cells with CCR7+CD45RA+CD45RO-CD95-CD27+CD28+ phenotype. The sequencing sample was made of naive CD4+ T cells sorted from PBMCs. These receptors came from a man between 45 and 60 years old in good health, CMV-negative, and a related stem cell transplant donor.

The genes are TRBV7-2 and TRBJ2-1, with 8 positions matching TRBD2. The ends lost 3 bases at V and 10 bases at J; junction bases unmatched: 8. The CDR3 runs to 14 residues. Per germline, CDR1 SGHTA and CDR2 FQGNSA. The chain's CDR3 is CASSFRRGGREQFF. CDR3 sequence (DNA): TGTGCCAGCAGCTTCCGACGAGGCGGGAGGGAGCAGTTCTTC.

The count of this clone is one. V usage is TRBV11-3 and J usage is TRBJ2-1, with 8 bases lining up with TRBD2. J lost 5 bases, V lost 3 bases, and 9 bases had no gene match. The germline gives CDR1 SGHNT, CDR2 YENEEA. The CDR3 is 16 amino acids. The CDR3 DNA sequence: TGTGCCAGCAGCTTCGAGGGCCAAGCGGGGGACAATGAGCAGTTCTTC. It is translated as CASSFEGQAGDNEQFF.

This clone was counted a single time. V usage is TRBV11-2 and J usage is TRBJ2-5; D unclear. The ends were cut back, 5 bases at V and 5 bases at J, with 15 bases in the middle. The CDR3 extends over 14 amino acids. CDR1 and CDR2 (germline): SGHAT, FQNNGV. DNA for the CDR3: TGTGCCAGCAGCCCACCCCCACTCGGGGAGACCCAGTACTTC. Protein: CASSPPPLGETQYF.

The genes are TRBV18 and TRBJ1-1, with D unclear. This CDR3 has 15 residues. Trimming removed 2 bases from V and 1 base from J, with 11 bases in between. Germline lookup yields CDR1 KGHSH and CDR2 LQKENI. CDR3 sequence: CASSPAGQRNTEAFF. CDR3 coding DNA: TGTGCCAGCTCACCAGCCGGTCAGCGGAACACTGAAGCTTTCTTT. The complete variable domain, with remaining parts taken from reference TRBV18 and TRBJ1-1, reads NAGVMQNPRHLVRRRGQEARLRCSPMKGHSHVYWYRQLPEEGLKFMVYLQKENIIDESGMPKERFSAEFPKEGPSILRIQQVVRGDSAAYFCASSPAGQRNTEAFFGQGTRLTVV.

This clone was detected once. This sequence joins TRBV2 and TRBJ2-1, with 10 bases lining up with TRBD1. Unmatched junction bases numbered 7, after V lost 7 bases and J lost 7 bases. The CDR3 is made up of 14 amino acids. Looked up from germline, CDR1 is SNHLY and CDR2 is FYNNEI. Written as DNA, the CDR3 is TGTGCCAGCAAGGACAGGGGGGTAAAGAATGAGCAGTTCTTC. Translating it yields CASKDRGVKNEQFF.

Turning to this clone: This specimen includes other DNA sequences encoding the same CDR3. V usage is TRBV19 and J usage is TRBJ1-1; no firm D call. Germline loops: CDR1 LNHDA, CDR2 SQIVND (reference sequence). Trimming took 3 bases from V and 1 from J, leaving 15 bases between them. The CDR3 runs 16 residues. The CDR3 nucleotides read TGTGCCAGTAGTATGGTACACGGCCGAGGGAACACTGAAGCTTTCTTT. Protein product: CASSMVHGRGNTEAFF.

This chain connects TRBV7-9 to TRBJ1-1, with D perhaps TRBD1 (6 bases). Trimming took off 2 bases at V and 4 bases at J, with 14 bases between the two ends. Looked up from germline, CDR1 is SEHNR and CDR2 is FQNEAQ (reference sequence). The length of the CDR3 is 15 residues. In DNA, the CDR3 is TGTGCCAGCAGCTTAAGGGGGGGCGCCGGCACTGAAGCTTTCTTT. Encoded protein: CASSLRGGAGTEAFF.